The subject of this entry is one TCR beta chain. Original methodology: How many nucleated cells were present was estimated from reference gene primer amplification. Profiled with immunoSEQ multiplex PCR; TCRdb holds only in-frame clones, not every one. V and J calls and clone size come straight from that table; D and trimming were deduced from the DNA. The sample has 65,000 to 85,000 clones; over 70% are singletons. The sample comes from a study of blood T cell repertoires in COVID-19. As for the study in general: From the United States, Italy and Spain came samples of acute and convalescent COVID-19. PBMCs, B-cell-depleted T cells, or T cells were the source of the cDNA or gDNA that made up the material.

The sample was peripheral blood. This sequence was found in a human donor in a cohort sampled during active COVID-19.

The chain's CDR3 is CATAWANEQFF. CDR3 in DNA: TGTGCCACCGCTTGGGCCAATGAGCAGTTCTTC. The gene calls are TRBV15 and TRBJ2-1; D uncertain. The ends were cut back, 8 bases at V and 6 bases at J, with 8 bases in the middle. From germline, CDR1 is LNHNV and CDR2 YYDKDF (reference sequence). The CDR3 is 11 residues long. Full variable domain (rest looked up from reference TRBV15 and TRBJ2-1): DAMVIQNPRYQVTQFGKPVTLSCSQTLNHNVMYWYQQKSSQAPKLLFHYYDKDFNNEADTPDNFQSRRPNTSFCFLDIRSPGLGDTAMYLCATAWANEQFFGPGTRLTVL.